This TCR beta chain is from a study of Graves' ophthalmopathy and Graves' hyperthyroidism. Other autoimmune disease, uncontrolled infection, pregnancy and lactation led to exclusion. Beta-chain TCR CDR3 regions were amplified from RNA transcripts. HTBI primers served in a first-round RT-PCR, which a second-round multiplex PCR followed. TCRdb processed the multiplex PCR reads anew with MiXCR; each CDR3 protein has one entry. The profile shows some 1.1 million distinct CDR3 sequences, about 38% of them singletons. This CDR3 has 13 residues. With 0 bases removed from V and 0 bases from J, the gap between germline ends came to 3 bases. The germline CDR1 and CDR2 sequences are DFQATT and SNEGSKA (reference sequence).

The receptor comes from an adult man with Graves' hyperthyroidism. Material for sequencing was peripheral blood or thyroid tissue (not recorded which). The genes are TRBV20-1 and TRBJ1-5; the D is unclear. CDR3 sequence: CSAREDSNQPQHF. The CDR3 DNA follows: TGCAGTGCTAGAGAAGATAGCAATCAGCCCCAGCATTTT.